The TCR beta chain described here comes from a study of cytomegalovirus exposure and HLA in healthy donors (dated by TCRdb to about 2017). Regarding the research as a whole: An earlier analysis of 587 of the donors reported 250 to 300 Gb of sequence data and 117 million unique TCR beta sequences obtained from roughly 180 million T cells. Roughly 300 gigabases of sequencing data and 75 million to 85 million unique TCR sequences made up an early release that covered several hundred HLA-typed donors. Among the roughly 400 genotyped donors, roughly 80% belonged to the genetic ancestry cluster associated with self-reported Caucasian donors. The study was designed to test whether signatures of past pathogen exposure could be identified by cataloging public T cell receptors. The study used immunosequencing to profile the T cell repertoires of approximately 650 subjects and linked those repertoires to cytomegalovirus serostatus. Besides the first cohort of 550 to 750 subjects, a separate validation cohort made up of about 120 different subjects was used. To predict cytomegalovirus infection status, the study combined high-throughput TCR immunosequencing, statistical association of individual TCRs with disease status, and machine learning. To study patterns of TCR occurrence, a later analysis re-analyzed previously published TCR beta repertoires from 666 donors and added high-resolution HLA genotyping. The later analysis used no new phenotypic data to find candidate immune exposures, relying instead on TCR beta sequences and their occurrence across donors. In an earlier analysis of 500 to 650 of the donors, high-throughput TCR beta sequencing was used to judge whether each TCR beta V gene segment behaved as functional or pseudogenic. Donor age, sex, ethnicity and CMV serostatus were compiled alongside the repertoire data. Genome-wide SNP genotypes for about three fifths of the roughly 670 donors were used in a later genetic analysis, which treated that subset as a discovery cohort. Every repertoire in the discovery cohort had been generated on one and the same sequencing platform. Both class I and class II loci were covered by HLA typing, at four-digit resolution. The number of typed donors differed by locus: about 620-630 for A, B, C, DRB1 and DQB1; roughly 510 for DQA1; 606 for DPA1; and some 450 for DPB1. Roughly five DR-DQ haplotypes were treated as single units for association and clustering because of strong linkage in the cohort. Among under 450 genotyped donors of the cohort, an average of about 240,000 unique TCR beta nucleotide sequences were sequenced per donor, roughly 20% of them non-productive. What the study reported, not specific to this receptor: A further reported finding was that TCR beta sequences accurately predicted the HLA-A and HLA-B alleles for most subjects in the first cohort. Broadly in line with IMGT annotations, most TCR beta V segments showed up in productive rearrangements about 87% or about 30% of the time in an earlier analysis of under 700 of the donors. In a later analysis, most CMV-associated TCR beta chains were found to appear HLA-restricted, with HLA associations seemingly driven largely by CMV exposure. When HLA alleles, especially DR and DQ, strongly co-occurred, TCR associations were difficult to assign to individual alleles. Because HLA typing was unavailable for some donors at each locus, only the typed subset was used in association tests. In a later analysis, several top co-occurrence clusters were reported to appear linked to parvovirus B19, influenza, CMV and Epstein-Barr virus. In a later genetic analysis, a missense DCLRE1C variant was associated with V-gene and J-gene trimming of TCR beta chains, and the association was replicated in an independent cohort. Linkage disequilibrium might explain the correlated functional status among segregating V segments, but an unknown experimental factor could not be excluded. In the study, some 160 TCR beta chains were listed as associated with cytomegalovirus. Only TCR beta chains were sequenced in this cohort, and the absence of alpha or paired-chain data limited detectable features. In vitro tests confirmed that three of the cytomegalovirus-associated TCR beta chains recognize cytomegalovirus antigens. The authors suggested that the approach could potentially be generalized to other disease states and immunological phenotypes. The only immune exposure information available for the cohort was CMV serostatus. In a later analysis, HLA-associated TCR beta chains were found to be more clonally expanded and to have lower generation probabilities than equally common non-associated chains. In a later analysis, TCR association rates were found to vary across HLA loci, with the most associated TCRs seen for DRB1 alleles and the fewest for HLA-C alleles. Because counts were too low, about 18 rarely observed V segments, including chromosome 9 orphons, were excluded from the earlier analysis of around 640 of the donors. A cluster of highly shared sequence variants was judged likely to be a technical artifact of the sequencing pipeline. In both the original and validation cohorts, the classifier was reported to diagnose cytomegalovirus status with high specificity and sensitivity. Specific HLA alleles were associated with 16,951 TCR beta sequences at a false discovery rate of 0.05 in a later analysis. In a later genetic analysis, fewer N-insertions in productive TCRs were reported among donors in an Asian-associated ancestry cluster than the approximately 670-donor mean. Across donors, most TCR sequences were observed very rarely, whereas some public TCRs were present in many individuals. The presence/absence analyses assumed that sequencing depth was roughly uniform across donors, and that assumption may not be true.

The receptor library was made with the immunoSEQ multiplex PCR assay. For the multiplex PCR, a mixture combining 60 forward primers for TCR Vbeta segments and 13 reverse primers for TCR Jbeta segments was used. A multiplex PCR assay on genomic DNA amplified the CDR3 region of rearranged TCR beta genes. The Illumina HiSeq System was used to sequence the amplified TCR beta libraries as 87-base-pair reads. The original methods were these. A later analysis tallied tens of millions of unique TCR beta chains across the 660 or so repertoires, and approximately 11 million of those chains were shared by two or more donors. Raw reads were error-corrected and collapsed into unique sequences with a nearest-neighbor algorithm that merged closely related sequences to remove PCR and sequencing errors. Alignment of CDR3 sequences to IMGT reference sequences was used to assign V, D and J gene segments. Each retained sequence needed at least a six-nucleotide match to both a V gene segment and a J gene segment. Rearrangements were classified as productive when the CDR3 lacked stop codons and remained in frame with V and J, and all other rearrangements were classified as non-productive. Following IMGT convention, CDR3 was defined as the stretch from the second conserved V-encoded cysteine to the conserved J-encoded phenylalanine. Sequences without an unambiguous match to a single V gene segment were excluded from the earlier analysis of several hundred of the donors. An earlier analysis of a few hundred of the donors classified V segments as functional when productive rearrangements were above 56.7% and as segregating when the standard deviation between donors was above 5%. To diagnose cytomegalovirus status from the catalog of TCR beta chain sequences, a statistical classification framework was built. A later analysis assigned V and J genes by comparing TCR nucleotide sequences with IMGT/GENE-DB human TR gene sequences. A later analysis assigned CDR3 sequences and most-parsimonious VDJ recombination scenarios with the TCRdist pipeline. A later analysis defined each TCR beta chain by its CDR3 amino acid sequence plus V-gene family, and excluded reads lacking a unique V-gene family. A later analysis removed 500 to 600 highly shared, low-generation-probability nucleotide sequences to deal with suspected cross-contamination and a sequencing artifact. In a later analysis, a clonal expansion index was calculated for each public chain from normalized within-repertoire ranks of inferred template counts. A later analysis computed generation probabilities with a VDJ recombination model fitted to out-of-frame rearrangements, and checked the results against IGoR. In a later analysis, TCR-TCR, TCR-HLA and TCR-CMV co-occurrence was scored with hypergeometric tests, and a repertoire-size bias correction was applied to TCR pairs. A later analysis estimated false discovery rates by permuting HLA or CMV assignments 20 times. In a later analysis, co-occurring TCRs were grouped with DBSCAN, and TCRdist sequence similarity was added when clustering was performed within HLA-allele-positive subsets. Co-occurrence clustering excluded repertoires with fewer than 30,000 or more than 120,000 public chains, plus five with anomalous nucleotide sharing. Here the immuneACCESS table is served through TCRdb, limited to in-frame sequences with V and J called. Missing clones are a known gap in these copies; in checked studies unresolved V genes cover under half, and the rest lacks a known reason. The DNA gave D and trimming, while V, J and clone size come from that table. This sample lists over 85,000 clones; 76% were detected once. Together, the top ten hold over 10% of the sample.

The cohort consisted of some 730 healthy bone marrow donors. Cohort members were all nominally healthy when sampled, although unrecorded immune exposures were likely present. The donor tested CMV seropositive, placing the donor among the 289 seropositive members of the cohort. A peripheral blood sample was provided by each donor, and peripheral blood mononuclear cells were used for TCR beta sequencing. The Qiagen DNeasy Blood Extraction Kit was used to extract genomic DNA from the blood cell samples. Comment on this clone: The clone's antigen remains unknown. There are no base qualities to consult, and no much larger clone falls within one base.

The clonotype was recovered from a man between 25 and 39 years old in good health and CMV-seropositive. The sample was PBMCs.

The CDR3 region: CASSLGDRRNYGYTF. The base sequence is TGTGCCAGCAGCTTAGGAGACAGGCGCAACTATGGCTACACCTTC. The chain links TRBV7-9 with TRBJ1-2; TRBD1 could be the D gene, as 6 bases match. The germline V gene (reference sequence) specifies SEHNR as CDR1 and FQNEAQ as CDR2. The CDR3 numbers 15 residues from cysteine through phenylalanine. The CDR3 DNA has 45 bases and is translated from base 1. V is reduced by 1 base and J by 2 bases, leaving a spacing of 11 bases between them.